Shown below are 9 T cell receptor beta chains from a single sample sequenced in a study of metastatic and nonmetastatic thyroid tumors. TCRdb re-called clones via MiXCR from the PCR reads. The sample has tens of thousands of clones, 15% to 20% seen once. Treatment of any kind had been given to no patient before thyroid surgery. Specimen: blood. The receptors shown here come from a female donor with papillary thyroid cancer or a benign thyroid nodule (not recorded which). Some clones in this sample may be carry-over from other donors' samples.

This clone showed up many times. The rearrangement uses TRBV7-9 and TRBJ1-2; D is possibly TRBD1 (6 bases). This CDR3 region has 13 residues. CDR1 is SEHNR, CDR2 FQNEAQ, per germline (reference sequence). V lost 8 bases and J lost 8, with 18 bases in between. The CDR3 DNA is TGTGCCAGCTCCAGGGGCGGTCTGGACGGCTACACCTTC. As protein: CASSRGGLDGYTF.

This clone was found many times. This chain's CDR3 is CASSSTGGRETQYF. The DNA of the CDR3 is TGTGCCAGCAGCTCCACAGGGGGCCGGGAGACCCAGTACTTC. The chain recombines TRBV11-2 with TRBJ2-5; 9 bases fit TRBD1. With 4 bases clipped from V and 5 bases from J, the junction kept 5 bases outside the gene matches. CDR3 length: 14 amino acids. CDR1 SGHAT and CDR2 FQNNGV come from the germline V gene.

This clone appeared many times. The chain combines TRBV7-9 with TRBJ1-2, with a tentative D call TRBD1 (5 bases). V lost 1 base and J lost 4, with 13 bases in between. Germline CDR1 is SEHNR and CDR2 is FQNEAQ (reference sequence). The CDR3 loop spans 15 amino acids. CDR3 loop: CASSLGAWGGYGYTF. The CDR3 region has the DNA TGTGCCAGCAGCTTAGGAGCGTGGGGGGGCTATGGCTACACCTTC.

This chain uses TRBV12-3 or TRBV12-4 with TRBJ2-2, with D maybe TRBD2 (5 bases). The V end was cut by 3 bases, the J end by 4 bases, with 15 bases between. This CDR3 contains 16 residues. CDR3 sequence: CASSFWRLSGTGELFF. The CDR3, as DNA: TGTGCCAGCAGTTTTTGGCGGCTAAGCGGCACCGGGGAGCTGTTTTTT.

Concerning this clone itself: A read error may produce the germline difference seen at one junction end. The chain employs TRBV5-1 and TRBJ2-7, with 7 bases lining up with TRBD1. The CDR3 covers 14 residues. CDR1 and CDR2 (germline): SGHRS, YFSETQ. Here the CDR3 reads CAGSLDRLPYEQYF. CDR3 nucleotide sequence: TGCGCCGGCAGCTTGGACAGGCTTCCCTACGAGCAGTACTTC.

A remark on this clone: A junction end diverges from the germline sequence, so it may reflect a read error. The chain couples TRBV6-1 to TRBJ1-2; a weak D match, TRBD1 (5 bases). The CDR3 is made up of 15 amino acids. CDR1 and CDR2 from the germline V gene are MNHNS and SASEGT. The CDR3 DNA sequence: TGTGCCAGCAGTCCCCGATTGGGGGATACCTATGTCTACACCTTC. This encodes CASSPRLGDTYVYTF.

Comments on this clone: This could be a read error, since a much larger clone is one nucleotide away. The J gene is TRBJ2-3, the V gene TRBV7-6; no reliable D call. V was shortened by 2 bases and J by 4 bases, with 7 bases between the two germline ends. In germline, CDR1 is SGHVS, CDR2 FNYEAQ. CDR3 size: 13 residues. The CDR3 sequence is CASSLYSSDTQYF. The CDR3 nucleotides are TGTGCCAGCAGCTTATACTCGTCAGATACGCAGTATTTT.

The rearrangement uses TRBV13 and TRBJ1-1; D is ambiguous. CDR3 length equals 14 residues. Germline CDR1 and CDR2: PRHDT and FYEKMQ (reference sequence). V lost 0 bases and J lost 6, with 11 bases in between. The CDR3 bases are TGTGCCAGCAGCTTAGGACCCCCGGGAGCTGAAGCTTTCTTT. It translates to CASSLGPPGAEAFF.

The chain employs TRBV5-1 and TRBJ2-1; possible D gene TRBD2, 5 bases. The V gene's germline CDR1 is SGHRS and CDR2 YFSETQ. V lost 3 bases and J lost 4, with 11 bases in between. CDR3 length: 14 amino acids. CDR3 residues: CASSWVRDYNEQFF. The CDR3 DNA reads TGCGCCAGCAGCTGGGTACGGGATTACAATGAGCAGTTCTTC. The complete variable domain, with remaining parts taken from reference TRBV5-1 and TRBJ2-1, reads KAGVTQTPRYLIKTRGQQVTLSCSPISGHRSVSWYQQTPGQGLQFLFEYFSETQRNKGNFPGRFSGRQFSNSRSEMNVSTLELGDSALYLCASSWVRDYNEQFFGPGTRLTVL.